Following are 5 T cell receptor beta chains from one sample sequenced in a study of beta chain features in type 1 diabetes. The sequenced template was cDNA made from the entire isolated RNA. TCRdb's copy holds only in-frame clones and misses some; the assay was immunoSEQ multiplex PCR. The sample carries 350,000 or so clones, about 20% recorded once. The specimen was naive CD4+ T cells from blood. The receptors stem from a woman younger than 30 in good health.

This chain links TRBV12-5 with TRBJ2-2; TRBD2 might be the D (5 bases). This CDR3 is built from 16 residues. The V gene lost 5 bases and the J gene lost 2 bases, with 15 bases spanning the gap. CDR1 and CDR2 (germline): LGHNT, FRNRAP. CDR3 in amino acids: CASGPRGFLNTGELFF. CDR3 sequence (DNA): TGTGCTAGTGGTCCTCGCGGGTTCCTAAACACCGGGGAGCTGTTTTTT.

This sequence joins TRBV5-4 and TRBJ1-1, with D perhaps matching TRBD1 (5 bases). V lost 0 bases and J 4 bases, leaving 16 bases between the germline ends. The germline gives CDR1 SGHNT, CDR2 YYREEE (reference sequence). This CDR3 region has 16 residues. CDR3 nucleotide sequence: TGTGCCAGCAGCTTGGGGTCGGGGCGCGGGGGCACTGAAGCTTTCTTT. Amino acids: CASSLGSGRGGTEAFF.

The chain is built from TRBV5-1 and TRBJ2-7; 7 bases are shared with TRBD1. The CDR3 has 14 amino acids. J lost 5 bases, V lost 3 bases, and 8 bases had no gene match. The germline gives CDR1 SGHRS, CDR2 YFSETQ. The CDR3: CASSSTGWSDEQYF. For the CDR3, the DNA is TGCGCCAGCAGCTCGACAGGGTGGAGCGACGAGCAGTACTTC.

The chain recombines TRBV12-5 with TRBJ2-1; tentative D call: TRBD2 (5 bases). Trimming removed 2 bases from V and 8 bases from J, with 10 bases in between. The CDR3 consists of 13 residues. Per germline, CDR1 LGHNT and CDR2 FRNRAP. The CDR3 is CASGLTQADEQFF. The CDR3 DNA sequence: TGTGCTAGTGGTTTGACTCAAGCGGATGAGCAGTTCTTC.

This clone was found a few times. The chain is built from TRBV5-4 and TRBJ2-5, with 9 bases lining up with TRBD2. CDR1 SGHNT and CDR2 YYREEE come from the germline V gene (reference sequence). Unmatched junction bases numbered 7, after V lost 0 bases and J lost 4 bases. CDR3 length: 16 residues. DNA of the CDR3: TGTGCCAGCAGCTTGGGGCTGGCGGGGGGGCCAGAGACCCAGTACTTC. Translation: CASSLGLAGGPETQYF.